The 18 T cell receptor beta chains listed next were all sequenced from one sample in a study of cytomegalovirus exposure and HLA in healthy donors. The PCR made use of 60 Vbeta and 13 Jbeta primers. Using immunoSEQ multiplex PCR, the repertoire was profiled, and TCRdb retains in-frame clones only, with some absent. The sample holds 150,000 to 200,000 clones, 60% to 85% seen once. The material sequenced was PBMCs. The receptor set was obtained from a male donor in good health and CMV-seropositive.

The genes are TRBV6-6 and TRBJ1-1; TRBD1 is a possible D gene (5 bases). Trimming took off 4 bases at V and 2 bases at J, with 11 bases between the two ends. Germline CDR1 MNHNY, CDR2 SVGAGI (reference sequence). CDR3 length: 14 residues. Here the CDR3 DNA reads TGTGCCAGCAGTTTGGGAGGGGAAAACACTGAAGCTTTCTTT. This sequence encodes CASSLGGENTEAFF.

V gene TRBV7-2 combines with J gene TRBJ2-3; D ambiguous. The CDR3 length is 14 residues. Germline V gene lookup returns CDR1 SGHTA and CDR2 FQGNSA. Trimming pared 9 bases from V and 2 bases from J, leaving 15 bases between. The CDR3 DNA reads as TGTGCCAGGCTGAGGAGTACAAACACAGATACGCAGTATTTT. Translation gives CARLRSTNTDTQYF.

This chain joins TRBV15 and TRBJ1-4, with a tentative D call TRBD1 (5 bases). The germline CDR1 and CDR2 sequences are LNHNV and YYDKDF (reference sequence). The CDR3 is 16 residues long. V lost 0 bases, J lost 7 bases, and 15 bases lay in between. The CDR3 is CATSRDIPGEVEKLFF. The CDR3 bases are TGTGCCACCAGCAGAGATATCCCGGGGGAGGTTGAAAAACTGTTTTTT.

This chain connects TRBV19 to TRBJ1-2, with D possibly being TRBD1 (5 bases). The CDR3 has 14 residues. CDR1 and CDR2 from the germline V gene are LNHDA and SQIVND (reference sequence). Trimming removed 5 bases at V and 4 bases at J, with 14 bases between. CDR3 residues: CASSWTKTLYGYTF. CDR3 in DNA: TGTGCCAGTAGTTGGACAAAGACCCTCTATGGCTACACCTTC.

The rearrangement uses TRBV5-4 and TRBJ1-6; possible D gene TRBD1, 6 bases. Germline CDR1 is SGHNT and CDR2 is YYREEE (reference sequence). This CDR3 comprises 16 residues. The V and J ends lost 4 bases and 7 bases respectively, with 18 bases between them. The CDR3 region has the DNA TGTGCCAGCAGCCGAAGTACAGGGATGGGAAATTCACCCCTCCACTTT. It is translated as CASSRSTGMGNSPLHF.

CDR3 coding DNA: TGTGCCAGCAGCTCCGACAGGGAACTCTACGAGCAGTACTTC. It is translated as CASSSDRELYEQYF. J is TRBJ2-7 and V is TRBV11-2; 7 nucleotides line up with TRBD1. J gave up 3 bases and V 4 bases, and 6 bases lay outside the gene matches. CDR1 SGHAT and CDR2 FQNNGV come from the germline V gene. There are 14 residues in the CDR3.

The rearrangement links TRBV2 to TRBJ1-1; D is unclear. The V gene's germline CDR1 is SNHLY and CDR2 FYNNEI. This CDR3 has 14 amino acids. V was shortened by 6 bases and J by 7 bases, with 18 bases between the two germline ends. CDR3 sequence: CASSPLRELFEAFF. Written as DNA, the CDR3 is TGTGCCAGCAGCCCCCTGAGGGAGCTATTTGAAGCTTTCTTT.

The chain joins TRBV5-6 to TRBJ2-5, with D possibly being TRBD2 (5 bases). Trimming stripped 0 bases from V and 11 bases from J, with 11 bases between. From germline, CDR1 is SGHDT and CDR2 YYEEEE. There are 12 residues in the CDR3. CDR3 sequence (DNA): TGTGCCAGCAGCTTGGGGGAGAGGGAGCAGTACTTC. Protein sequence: CASSLGEREQYF.

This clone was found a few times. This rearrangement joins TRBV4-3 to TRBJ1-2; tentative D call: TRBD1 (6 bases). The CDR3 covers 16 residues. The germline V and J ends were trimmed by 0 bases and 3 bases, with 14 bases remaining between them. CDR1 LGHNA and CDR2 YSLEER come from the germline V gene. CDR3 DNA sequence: TGCGCCAGCAGCCAAGATGGTACAGGGCGATACTATGGCTACACCTTC. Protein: CASSQDGTGRYYGYTF.

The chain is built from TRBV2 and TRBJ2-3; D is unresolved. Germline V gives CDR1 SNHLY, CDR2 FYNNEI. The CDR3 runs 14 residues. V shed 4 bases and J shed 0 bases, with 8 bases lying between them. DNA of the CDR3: TGTGCCAGCAGTGGAGGCAACAGCACAGATACGCAGTATTTT. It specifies CASSGGNSTDTQYF.

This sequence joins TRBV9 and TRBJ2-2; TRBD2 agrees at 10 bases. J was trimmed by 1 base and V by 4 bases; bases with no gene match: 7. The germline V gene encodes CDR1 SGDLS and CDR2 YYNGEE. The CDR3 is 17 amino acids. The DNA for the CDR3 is TGTGCCAGCAGCTCCCCAGCGGGGGGGCGGAACACCGGGGAGCTGTTTTTT. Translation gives CASSSPAGGRNTGELFF.

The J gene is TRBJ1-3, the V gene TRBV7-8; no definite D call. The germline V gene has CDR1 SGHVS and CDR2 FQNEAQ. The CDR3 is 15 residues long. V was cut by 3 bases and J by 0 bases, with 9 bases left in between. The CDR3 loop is CASSFSGSSGNTIYF. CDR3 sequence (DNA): TGTGCCAGCAGCTTTTCAGGTAGCTCTGGAAACACCATATATTTT.

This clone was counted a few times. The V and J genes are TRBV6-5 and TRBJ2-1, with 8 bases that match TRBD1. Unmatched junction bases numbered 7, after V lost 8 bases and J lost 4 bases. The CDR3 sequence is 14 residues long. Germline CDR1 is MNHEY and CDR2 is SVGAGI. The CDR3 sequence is CASGGTGAYNEQFF. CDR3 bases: TGTGCCAGCGGGGGGACAGGAGCTTACAATGAGCAGTTCTTC.

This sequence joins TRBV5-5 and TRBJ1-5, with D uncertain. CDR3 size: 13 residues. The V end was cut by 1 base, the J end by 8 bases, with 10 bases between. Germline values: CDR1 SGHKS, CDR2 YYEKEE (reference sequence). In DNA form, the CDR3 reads TGTGCCAGCAGCTTGACCAACGGGGAGCCCCAGCATTTT. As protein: CASSLTNGEPQHF.

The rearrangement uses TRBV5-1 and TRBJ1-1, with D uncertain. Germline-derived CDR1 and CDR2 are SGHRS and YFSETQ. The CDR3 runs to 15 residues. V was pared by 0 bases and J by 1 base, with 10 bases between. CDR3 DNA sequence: TGCGCCAGCAGCTTGGTAGAAACGCGGAACACTGAAGCTTTCTTT. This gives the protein CASSLVETRNTEAFF.

CDR3 sequence: CASSYNWGGEQYF. CDR3 in DNA: TGTGCCAGCAGCTACAACTGGGGGGGCGAGCAGTACTTC. The J gene is TRBJ2-7, the V gene TRBV7-2, with TRBD2 identical over 7 bases. V lost 4 bases, J lost 6 bases, and 6 bases stayed unmatched. The CDR3 is made up of 13 amino acids. Germline assignment: CDR1 SGHTA and CDR2 FQGNSA.

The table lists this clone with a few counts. The CDR3 DNA sequence: TGTGCCAGCAGATCGGGACAGGAGATTCGCGAGCAGTACTTC. Amino acids: CASRSGQEIREQYF. V gene TRBV2 combines with J gene TRBJ2-7; 8 bases fit TRBD1. Germline loops: CDR1 SNHLY, CDR2 FYNNEI. Trimming at V came to 6 bases and at J to 6 bases, leaving 10 bases not matched to a gene. The CDR3 runs to 14 residues.

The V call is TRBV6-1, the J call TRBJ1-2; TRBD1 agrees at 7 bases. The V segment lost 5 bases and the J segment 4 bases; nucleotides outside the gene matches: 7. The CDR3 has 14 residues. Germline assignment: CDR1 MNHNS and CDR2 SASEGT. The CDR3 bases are TGTGCCAGCAGTCCGGGACAGTGGACCTATGGCTACACCTTC. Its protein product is CASSPGQWTYGYTF.